This T cell receptor (beta chain) was sequenced during a study of blood T cell repertoires in COVID-19. Study information: PBMCs, B-cell-depleted T cells, or T cells provided the cDNA or gDNA that made up the material.

A note on this clone: The junction departs from the called germline gene at one end, perhaps through a read error.

The CDR3 is 12 residues long. Germline V gene sequence: CDR1 SGHRS, CDR2 YFSETQ. Ages ranged from about 18 to 100 years, with residence in around 24 US areas. Assignments of participants to cohorts depended upon their own reported clinical history. Libraries were prepared by immunoSEQ multiplex PCR; TCRdb keeps only in-frame clonotypes and omits some of them. The sample holds about 260,000 clones, about 90% seen once. The origin of this receptor is a woman in her 40s who had been exposed to COVID-19. The chain combines TRBV5-1 with TRBJ1-4; 9 bases map to TRBD1. The specimen sequenced was PBMCs or T cells enriched from blood (not recorded which). The CDR3 sequence: CASSLDRGKLFF. In nucleotides, the CDR3 is TGTGCCAGCAGCTTGGACAGGGGAAAACTGTTTTTT.